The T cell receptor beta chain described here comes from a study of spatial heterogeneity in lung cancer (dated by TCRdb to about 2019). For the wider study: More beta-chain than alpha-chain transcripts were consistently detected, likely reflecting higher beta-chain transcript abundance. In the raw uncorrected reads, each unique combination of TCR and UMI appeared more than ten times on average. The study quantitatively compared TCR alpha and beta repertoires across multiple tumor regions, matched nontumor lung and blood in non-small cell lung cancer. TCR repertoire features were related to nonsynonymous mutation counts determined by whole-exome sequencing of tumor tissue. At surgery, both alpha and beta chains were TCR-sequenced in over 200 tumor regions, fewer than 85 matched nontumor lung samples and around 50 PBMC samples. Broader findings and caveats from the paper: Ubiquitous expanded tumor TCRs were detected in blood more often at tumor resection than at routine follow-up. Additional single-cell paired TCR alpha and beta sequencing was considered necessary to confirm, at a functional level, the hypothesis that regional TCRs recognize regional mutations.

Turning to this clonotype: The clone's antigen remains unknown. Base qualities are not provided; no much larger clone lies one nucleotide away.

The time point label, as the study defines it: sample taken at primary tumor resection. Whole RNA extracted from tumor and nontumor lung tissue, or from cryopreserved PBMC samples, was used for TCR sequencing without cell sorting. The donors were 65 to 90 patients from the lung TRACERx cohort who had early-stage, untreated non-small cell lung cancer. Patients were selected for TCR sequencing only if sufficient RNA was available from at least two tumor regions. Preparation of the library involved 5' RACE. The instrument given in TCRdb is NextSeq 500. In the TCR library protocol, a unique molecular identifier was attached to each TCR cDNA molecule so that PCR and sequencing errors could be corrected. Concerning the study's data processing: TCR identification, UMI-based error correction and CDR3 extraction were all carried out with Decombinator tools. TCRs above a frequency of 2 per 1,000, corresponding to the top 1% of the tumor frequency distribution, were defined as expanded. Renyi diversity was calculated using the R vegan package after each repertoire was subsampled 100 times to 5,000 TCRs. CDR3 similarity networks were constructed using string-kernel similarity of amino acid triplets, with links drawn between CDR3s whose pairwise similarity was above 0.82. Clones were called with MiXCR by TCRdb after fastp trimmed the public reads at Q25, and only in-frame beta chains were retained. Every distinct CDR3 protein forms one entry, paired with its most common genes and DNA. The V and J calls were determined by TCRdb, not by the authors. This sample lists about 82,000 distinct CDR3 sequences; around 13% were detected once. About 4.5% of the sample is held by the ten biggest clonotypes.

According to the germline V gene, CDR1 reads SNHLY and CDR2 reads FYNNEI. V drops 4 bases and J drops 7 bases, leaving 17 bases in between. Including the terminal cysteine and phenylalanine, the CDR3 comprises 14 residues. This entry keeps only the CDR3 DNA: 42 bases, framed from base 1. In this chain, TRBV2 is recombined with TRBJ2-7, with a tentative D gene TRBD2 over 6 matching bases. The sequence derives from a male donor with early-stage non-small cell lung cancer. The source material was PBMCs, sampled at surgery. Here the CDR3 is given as CASSVGTLGKEQYF. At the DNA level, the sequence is TGTGCCAGCAGTGTCGGGACTCTTGGGAAGGAGCAGTACTTC.